This T cell receptor (beta chain) was found in a study of blood T cell repertoires in COVID-19. Trimming shortened V by 4 bases and J by 6 bases, and 10 bases separated the two germline ends. This CDR3 has 13 amino acids. Germline loops: CDR1 LGHDT, CDR2 YNNKEL (reference sequence). Profiling relied on immunoSEQ multiplex PCR, and the TCRdb table lists in-frame clones only, not all of them. The table has over 85,000 clones, approximately 80% seen once. The specimen was peripheral blood. The sequence was collected from a woman between 65 and 79 years old with acute or convalescent COVID-19. This chain uses TRBV3-1 (or the pseudogene TRBV3-2) with TRBJ1-5; D ambiguous. In DNA, the CDR3 is TGTGCCAGCAGCCCTCCAAATAGTCAGCCCCAGCATTTT. It encodes CASSPPNSQPQHF.